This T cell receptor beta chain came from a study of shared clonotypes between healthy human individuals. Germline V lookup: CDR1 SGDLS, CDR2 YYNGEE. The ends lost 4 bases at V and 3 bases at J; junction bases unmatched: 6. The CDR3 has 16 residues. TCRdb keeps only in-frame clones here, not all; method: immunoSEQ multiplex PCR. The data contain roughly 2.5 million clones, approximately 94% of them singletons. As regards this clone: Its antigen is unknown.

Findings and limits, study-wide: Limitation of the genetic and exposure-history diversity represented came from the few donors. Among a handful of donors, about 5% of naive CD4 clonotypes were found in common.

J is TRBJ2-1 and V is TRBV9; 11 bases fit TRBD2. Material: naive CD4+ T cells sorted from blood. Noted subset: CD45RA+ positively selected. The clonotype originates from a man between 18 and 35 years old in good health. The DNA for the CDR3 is TGTGCCAGCAGCCCCCGACTAGCGGGGAACTACAATGAGCAGTTCTTC. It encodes CASSPRLAGNYNEQFF.